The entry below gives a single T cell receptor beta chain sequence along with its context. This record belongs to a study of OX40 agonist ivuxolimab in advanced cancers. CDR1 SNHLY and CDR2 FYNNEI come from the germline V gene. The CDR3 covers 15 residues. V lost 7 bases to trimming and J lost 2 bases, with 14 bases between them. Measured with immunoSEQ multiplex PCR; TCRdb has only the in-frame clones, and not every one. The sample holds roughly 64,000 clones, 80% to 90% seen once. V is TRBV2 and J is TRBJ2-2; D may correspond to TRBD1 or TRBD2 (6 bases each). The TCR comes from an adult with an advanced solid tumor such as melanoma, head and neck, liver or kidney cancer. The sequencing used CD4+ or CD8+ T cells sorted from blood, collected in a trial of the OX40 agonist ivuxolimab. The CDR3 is CASNRGGPNTGELFF. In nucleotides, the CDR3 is TGTGCCAGCAACAGAGGGGGGCCCAACACCGGGGAGCTGTTTTTT. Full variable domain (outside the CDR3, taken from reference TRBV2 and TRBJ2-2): EPEVTQTPSHQVTQMGQEVILRCVPISNHLYFYWYRQILGQKVEFLVSFYNNEISEKSEIFDDQFSVERPDGSNFTLKIRSTKLEDSAMYFCASNRGGPNTGELFFGEGSRLTVL.